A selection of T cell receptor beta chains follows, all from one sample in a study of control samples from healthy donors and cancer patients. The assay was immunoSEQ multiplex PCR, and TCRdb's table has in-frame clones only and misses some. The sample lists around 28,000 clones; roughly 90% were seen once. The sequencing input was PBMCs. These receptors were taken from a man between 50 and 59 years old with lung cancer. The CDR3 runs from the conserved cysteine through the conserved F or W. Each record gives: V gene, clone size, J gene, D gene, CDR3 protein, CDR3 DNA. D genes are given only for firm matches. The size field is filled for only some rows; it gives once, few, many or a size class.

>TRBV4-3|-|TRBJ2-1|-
CASSQDFREGEQFF
TGCGCCAGCAGCCAAGATTTCAGGGAAGGAGAGCAGTTCTTC
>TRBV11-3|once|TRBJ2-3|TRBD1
CASSHRTGFPSDTQYF
TGTGCCAGCAGCCACCGGACAGGTTTTCCCTCAGATACGCAGTATTTT
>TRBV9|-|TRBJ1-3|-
CASSVEPASGNTIYF
TGTGCCAGCAGCGTAGAGCCAGCCTCTGGAAACACCATATATTTT
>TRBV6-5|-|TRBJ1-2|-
CASSDWQGYGYTF
TGTGCCAGCAGCGACTGGCAGGGCTATGGCTACACCTTC
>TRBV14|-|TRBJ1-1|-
CASSLSGMSTEAFF
TGTGCCAGCAGCCTATCGGGGATGAGCACTGAAGCTTTCTTT
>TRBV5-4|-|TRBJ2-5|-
CASSFSPDTKETQYF
TGTGCCAGCAGCTTTAGCCCGGACACGAAGGAGACCCAGTACTTC
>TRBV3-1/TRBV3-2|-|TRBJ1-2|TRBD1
CASSQEGPGQGGGYTF
TGTGCCAGCAGCCAAGAGGGGCCCGGACAGGGGGGTGGCTACACCTTC
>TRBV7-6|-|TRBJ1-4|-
CASSLTRQAVNEKLFF
TGTGCCAGCAGCTTAACCCGACAGGCTGTTAATGAAAAACTGTTTTTT
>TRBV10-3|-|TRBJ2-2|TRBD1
CAAQGVGTGELFF
TGTGCCGCGCAGGGGGTTGGCACCGGGGAGCTGTTTTTT
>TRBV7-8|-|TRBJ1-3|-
CASSLGARGRSGNTIYF
TGTGCCAGCAGCTTAGGTGCCAGGGGAAGATCTGGAAACACCATATATTTT
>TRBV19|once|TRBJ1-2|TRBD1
CASSTGGWDYGYTF
TGTGCCAGTAGTACAGGGGGATGGGACTATGGCTACACCTTC
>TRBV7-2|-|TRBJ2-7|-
CASSSQGVAYEQYF
TGTGCCAGCAGCTCACAGGGTGTAGCCTACGAGCAGTACTTC
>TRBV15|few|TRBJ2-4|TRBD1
CATSRGQGASKNIQYF
TGTGCCACCAGCAGAGGTCAGGGGGCCTCCAAAAACATTCAGTACTTC
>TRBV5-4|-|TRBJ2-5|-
CASSLDAGTQETQYF
TGTGCCAGCAGCTTGGATGCGGGGACCCAAGAGACCCAGTACTTC
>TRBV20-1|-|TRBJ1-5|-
CSASHPRGQPQHF
TGCAGTGCTAGTCACCCGAGAGGTCAGCCCCAGCATTTT
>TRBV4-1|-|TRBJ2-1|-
CASSQGRNEQFF
TGCGCCAGCAGCCAAGGCAGGAATGAGCAGTTCTTC